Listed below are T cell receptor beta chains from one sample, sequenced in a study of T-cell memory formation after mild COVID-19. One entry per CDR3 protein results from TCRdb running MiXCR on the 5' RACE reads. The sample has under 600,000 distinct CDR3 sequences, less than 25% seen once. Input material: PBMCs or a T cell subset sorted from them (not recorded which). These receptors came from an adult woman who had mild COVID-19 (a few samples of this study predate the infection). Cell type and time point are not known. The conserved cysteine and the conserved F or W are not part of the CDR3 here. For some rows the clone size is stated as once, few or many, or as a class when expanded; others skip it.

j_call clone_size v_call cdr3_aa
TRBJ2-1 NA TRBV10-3 AISARSVTYNEQF
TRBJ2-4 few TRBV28 ASSLGTGKNIQY
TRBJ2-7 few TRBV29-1 SVESGRGYEQY
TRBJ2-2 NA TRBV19 ASSIPLTNTGELF
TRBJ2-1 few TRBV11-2 ASSLRTSVWNEQF
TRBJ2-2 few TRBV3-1 ASTWGSGELF
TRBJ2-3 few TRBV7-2 ASSFSKTSGSTDTQY
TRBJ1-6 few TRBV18 ASSPSGDYGSPLH
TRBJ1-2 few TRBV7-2 ASSLGAGASNYGYT
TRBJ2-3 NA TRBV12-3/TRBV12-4 ATWGGTDTQY
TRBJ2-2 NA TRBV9 ASSVGLAVNTGELF
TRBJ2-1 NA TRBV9 ASSPNPGTANEQF
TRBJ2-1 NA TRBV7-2 ASSPNSGGTHNEQF
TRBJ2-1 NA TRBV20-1 SASARNEQF
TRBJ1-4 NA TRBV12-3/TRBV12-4 ASSFATASTNEKLF
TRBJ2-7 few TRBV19 ASSPDVGDEQY
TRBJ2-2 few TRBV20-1 SARGQSTGELF
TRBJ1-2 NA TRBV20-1 SASDGTGNYGYT
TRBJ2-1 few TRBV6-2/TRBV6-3 ASSYEIGRDRATYNEQF
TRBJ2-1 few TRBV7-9 ASSPAHIGRALAGNEQF
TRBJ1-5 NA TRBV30 AWSIGGNQPQH
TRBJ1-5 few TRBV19 ASSISGNQPQH
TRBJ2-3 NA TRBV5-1 ASSTTTGDTDTQY
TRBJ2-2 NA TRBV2 ASSGQALNTGELF
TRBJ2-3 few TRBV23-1 EEETSTDTQY
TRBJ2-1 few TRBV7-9 ASSLVSGGRYNEQF
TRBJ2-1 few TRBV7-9 ASSGKQGTYNEQF
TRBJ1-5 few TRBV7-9 ASSFSGQGIQPQH
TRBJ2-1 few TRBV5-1 ASSRGGTSGYNEQF
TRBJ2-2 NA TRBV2 ASSETGTGELF
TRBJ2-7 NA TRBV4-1 ASSQDGRGVSRYEQY
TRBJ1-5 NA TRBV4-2 ASSQEGVSNQPQH
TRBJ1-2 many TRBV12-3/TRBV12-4 ASSLTGPNYGYT
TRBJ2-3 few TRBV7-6 ASSSGLRDTQY
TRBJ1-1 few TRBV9 ASSEEGQLEAF
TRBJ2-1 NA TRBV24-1 ATSDLGSGGVPGEQF
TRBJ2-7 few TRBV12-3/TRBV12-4 ASSYIDRGNYEQY
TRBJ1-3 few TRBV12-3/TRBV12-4 ASSLGEAGNTIY
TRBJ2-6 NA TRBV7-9 GLRGLAGSGANVLT
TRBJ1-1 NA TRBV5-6 ASSLDEVRITEAF
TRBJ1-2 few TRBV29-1 SVHGQANYGYT
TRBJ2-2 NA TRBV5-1 ASSSLGTANTGELF
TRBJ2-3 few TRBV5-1 ASNTGIDTQY
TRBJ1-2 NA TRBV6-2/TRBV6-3 ASSTGTGKGYT
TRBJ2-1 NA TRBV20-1 SAMRQDISYNEQF
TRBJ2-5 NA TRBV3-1 ASSRAGAQETQY
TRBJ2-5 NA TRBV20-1 SARAQAHSTETQY
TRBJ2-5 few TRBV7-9 ASSPPDRPKETQY